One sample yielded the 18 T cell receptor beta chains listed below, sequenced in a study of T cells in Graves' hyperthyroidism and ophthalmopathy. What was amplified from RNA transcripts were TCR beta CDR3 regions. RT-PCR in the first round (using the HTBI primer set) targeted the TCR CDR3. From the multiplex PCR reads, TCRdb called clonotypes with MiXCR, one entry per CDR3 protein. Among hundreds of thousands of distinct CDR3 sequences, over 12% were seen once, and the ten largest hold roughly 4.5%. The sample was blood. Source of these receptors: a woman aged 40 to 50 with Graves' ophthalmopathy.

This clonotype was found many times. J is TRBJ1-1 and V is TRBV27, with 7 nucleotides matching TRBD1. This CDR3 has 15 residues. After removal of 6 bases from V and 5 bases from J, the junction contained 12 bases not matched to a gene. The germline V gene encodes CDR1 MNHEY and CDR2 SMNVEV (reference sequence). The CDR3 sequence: CASSPLDRVVTEAFF. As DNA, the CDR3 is TGTGCCAGCAGCCCACTTGACAGGGTAGTAACTGAAGCTTTCTTT.

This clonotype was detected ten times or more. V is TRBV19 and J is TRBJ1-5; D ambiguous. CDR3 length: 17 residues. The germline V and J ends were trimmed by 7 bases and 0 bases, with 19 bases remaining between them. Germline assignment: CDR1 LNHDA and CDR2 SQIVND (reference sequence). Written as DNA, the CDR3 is TGTGCCAGTAATTCATTGAGGCAGTCATATAGCAATCAGCCCCAGCATTTT. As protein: CASNSLRQSYSNQPQHF.

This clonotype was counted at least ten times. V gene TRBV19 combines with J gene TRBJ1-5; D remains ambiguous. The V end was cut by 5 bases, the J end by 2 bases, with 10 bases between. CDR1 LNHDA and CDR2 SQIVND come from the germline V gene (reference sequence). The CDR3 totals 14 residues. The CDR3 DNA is TGTGCCAGTAGTGCATACAGTCGCAATCAGCCCCAGCATTTT. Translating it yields CASSAYSRNQPQHF.

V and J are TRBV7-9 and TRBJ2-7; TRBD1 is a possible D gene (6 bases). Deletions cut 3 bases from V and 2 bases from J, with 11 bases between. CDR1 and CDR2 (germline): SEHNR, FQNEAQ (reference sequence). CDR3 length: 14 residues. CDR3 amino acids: CASSFWDTPYEQYF. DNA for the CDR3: TGTGCCAGCAGCTTCTGGGACACTCCCTACGAGCAGTACTTC.

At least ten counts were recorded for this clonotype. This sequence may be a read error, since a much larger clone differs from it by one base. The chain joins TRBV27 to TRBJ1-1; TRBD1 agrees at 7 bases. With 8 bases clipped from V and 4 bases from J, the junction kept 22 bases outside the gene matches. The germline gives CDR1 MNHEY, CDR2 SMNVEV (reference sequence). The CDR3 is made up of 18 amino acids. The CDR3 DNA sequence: TGTGCCAGCGGTTCCCAGGCTACCACGACAGGGAAGGCCACTGAAGCTTTCTTT. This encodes CASGSQATTTGKATEAFF.

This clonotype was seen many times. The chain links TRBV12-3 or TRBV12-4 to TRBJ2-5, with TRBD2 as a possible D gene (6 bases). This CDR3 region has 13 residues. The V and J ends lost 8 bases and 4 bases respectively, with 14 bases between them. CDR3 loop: CASRLGLVETQYF. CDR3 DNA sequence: TGTGCCAGCCGGTTGGGACTCGTAGAGACCCAGTACTTC.

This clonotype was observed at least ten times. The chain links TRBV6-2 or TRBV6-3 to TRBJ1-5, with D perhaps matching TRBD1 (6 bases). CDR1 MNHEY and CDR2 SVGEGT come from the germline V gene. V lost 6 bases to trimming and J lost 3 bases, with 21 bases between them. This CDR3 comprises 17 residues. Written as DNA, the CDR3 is TGTGCCAGCAGCTTGCTCGACAGGAAGATCTACAATCAGCCCCAGCATTTT. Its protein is CASSLLDRKIYNQPQHF.

CDR3 bases: TGCGCCAGCAGCGGGACAGCCACAGATACGCAGCATTTT. This gives the protein CASSGTATDTQHF. The rearrangement uses TRBV5-1 and TRBJ2-3; 7 nucleotides agree with TRBD1. TRBJ1-5 matches the DNA end more closely, so the J call is doubtful. From germline, CDR1 is SGHRS and CDR2 YFSETQ. This CDR3 has 13 residues.

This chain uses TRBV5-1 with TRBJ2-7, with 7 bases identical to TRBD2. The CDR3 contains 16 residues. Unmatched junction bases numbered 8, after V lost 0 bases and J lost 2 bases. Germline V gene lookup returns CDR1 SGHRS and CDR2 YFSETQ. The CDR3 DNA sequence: TGCGCCAGCAGCTTGGGACTAGCAAAGTCCCCCTACGAGCAGTACTTC. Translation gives CASSLGLAKSPYEQYF.

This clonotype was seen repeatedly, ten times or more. The CDR3: CASSFPGVSYGYTF. The CDR3 coding sequence is TGCGCCAGCAGCTTCCCAGGGGTTTCCTATGGCTACACCTTC. The chain recombines TRBV5-1 with TRBJ1-2; TRBD1 might be the D (6 bases). The germline V gene encodes CDR1 SGHRS and CDR2 YFSETQ. There are 14 residues in the CDR3. Trimming cost V 2 bases and J 4 bases, with 12 bases left between them.

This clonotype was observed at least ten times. The DNA of the CDR3 is TGTGCCAGCAGTTTATCGTTAGGAGAGACCCAGTACTTC. As protein: CASSLSLGETQYF. The chain employs TRBV27 and TRBJ2-5; D unresolved. Trimming removed 0 bases at V and 4 bases at J, with 6 bases between. This CDR3 is built from 13 residues. Germline-derived CDR1 and CDR2 are MNHEY and SMNVEV (reference sequence).

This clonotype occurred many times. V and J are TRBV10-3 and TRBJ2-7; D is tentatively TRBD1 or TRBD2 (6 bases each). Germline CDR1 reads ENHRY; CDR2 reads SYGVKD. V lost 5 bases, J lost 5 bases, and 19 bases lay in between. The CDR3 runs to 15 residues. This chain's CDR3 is CAISMTGGIGDEQYF. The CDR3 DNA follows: TGTGCCATCAGTATGACAGGAGGGATCGGAGACGAGCAGTACTTC.

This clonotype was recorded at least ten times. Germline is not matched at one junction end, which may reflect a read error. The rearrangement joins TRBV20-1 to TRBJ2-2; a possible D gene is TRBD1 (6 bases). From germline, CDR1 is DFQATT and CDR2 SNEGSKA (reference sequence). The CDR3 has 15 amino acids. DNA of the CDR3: TGCAGTGCTAGGGCCTACGTGCAGGCCGAGGGGGTGCTGTTTTTT. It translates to CSARAYVQAEGVLFF.

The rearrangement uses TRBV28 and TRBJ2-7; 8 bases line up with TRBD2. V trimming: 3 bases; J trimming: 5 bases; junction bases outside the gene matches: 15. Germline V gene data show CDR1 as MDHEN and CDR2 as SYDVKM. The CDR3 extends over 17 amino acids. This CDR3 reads CASSLLAGRAFSNEQYF. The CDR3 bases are TGTGCCAGCAGTTTGTTAGCGGGGAGGGCATTCTCTAACGAGCAGTACTTC.

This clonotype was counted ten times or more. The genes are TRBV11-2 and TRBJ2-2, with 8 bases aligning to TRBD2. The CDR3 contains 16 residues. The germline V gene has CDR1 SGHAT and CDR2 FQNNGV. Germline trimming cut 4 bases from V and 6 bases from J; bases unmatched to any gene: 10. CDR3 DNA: TGTGCCAGCAGCTCGGGTTTAGCGGGATGGTCCGGGGAGCTGTTTTTT. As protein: CASSSGLAGWSGELFF.

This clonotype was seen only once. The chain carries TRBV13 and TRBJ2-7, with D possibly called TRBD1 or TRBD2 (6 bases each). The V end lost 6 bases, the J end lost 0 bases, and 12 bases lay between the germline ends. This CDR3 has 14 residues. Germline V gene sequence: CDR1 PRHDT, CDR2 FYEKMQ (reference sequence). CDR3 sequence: CASRRGAGSYEQYF. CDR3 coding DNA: TGTGCCAGCAGGAGGGGGGCAGGCTCCTACGAGCAGTACTTC.

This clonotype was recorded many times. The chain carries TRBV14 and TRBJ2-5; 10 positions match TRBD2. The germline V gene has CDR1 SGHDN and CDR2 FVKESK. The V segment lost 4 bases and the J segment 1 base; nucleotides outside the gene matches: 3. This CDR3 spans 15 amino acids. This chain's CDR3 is CASSPTSGAQETQYF. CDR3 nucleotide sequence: TGTGCCAGCAGCCCCACTAGCGGGGCCCAAGAGACCCAGTACTTC.

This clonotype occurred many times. The CDR3 spells CASSLGLGDTGELFF. CDR3 DNA: TGTGCCAGCAGCCTCGGACTAGGGGACACCGGGGAGCTGTTTTTT. This chain connects TRBV7-9 to TRBJ2-2; 7 bases map to TRBD2. Unmatched junction bases numbered 6, after V lost 5 bases and J lost 3 bases. CDR3 length equals 15 residues. CDR1 SEHNR and CDR2 FQNEAQ come from the germline V gene (reference sequence).